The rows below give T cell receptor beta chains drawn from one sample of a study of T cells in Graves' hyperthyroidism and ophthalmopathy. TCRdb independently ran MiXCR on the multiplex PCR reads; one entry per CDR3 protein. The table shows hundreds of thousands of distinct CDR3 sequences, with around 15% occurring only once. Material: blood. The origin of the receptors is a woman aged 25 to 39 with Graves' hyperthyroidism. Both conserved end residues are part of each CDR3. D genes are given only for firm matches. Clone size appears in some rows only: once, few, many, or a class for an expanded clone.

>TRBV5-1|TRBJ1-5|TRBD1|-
CASSLGDRSQPQHF
TGCGCCAGCAGCTTGGGGGACAGGTCCCAGCCCCAGCATTTT
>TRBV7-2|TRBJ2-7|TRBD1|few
CASSLLGQGAGEQYF
TGTGCCAGCAGCTTATTGGGACAGGGGGCAGGGGAGCAGTACTTC
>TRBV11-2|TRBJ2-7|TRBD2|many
CASSSVHGTSGRPGSYEQYF
TGTGCCAGCAGCTCCGTGCACGGGACTAGCGGGAGGCCAGGATCCTACGAGCAGTACTTC
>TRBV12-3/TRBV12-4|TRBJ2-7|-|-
CASRRDGSSYEQYF
TGTGCCAGCCGCCGGGACGGGAGCTCCTACGAGCAGTACTTC
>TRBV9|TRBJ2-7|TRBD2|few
CASSVKAGLAYEQYF
TGTGCCAGCAGCGTAAAAGCGGGACTAGCCTACGAGCAGTACTTC
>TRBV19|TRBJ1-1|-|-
CASSPGHMNTEAFF
TGTGCCAGTAGTCCGGGACATATGAACACTGAAGCTTTCTTT
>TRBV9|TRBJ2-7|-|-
CASSVAGTSSYEQYF
TGTGCCAGCAGCGTAGCAGGGACAAGCTCCTACGAGCAGTACTTC
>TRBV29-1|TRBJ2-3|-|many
CSVEVGRVSADTQYF
TGCAGCGTTGAAGTTGGCAGGGTATCTGCAGATACGCAGTATTTT
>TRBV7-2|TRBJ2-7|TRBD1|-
CASSQGQVPSYEQYF
TGTGCCAGCAGTCAAGGACAGGTACCTTCCTACGAGCAGTACTTC
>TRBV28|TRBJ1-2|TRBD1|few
CASSLEQGVGGYTF
TGTGCCAGCAGTTTAGAACAGGGGGTCGGTGGCTACACCTTC
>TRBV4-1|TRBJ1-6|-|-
CASSRPQGRGSPLHF
TGCGCCAGCAGCCGGCCACAGGGACGGGGTTCACCCCTCCACTTT
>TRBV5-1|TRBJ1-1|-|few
CASSARPEAAEAFF
TGCGCCAGCAGCGCAAGGCCGGAGGCGGCTGAAGCTTTCTTT
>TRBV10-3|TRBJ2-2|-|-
CAISRTVTGELFF
TGTGCCATCAGCCGGACAGTCACCGGGGAGCTGTTTTTT
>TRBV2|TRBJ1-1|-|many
CASSEGWNTEAFF
TGTGCCAGCAGTGAGGGATGGAACACTGAAGCTTTCTTT
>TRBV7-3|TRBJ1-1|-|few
CASSQLASTEAFF
TGTGCCAGCAGCCAATTAGCTAGCACTGAAGCTTTCTTT
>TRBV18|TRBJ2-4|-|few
CASSPSTGSRDIQYF
TGTGCCAGCTCACCGAGCACGGGGTCGAGGGACATTCAGTACTTC
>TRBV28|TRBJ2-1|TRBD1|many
CASSLTGTGANEQFF
TGTGCCAGCAGTTTAACCGGGACAGGTGCAAATGAGCAGTTCTTC
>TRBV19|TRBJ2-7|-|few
CASSRGTAIYEQYF
TGTGCCAGTAGTCGCGGGACAGCCATCTACGAGCAGTACTTC
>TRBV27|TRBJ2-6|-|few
CASSLWVPSGANVLTF
TGTGCCAGCAGTTTGTGGGTCCCCTCTGGGGCCAACGTCCTGACTTTC
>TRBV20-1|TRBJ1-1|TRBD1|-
CSARSGRTGNTEAFF
TGCAGTGCTAGAAGCGGGAGGACAGGGAACACTGAAGCTTTCTTT
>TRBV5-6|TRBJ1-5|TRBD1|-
CASSHWTGGFGQPQHF
TGTGCCAGCAGCCACTGGACAGGGGGCTTTGGTCAGCCCCAGCATTTT
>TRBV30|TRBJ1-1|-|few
CAWKTSWEGGIDWTEAFF
TGTGCCTGGAAGACTTCTTGGGAGGGGGGGATAGACTGGACTGAAGCTTTCTTT
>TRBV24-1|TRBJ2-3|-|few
CATSDLRRTQYF
TGTGCCACCAGTGATTTGCGCAGGACGCAGTATTTT
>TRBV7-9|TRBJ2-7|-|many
CASSSPSVLEQYF
TGTGCCAGCAGCTCTCCTTCGGTTCTCGAGCAGTACTTC
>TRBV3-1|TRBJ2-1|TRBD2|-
CASSQDGAGREAYNEQFF
TGTGCCAGCAGCCAAGATGGCGCAGGGCGGGAGGCTTACAATGAGCAGTTCTTC
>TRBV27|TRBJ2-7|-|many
CASGSTPQDEQYF
TGTGCCAGCGGGTCCACTCCCCAGGACGAGCAGTACTTC
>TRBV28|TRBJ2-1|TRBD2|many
CASSSGLLAGSYNEQFF
TGTGCCAGCAGTTCTGGCCTACTAGCGGGAAGCTACAATGAGCAGTTCTTC
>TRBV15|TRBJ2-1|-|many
CATLGRGSSYNEQFF
TGTGCCACCTTGGGGCGCGGATCCTCCTACAATGAGCAGTTCTTC
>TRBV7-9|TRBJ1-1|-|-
CASSFSSDEAFF
TGTGCCAGCAGCTTTTCCTCGGACGAAGCTTTCTTT
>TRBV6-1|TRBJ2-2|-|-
CASSIRWPGELFF
TGTGCCAGCAGTATACGGTGGCCCGGGGAGCTGTTTTTT
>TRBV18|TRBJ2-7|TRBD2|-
CASPPEAGGPDEQYF
TGTGCCAGCCCACCAGAAGCGGGAGGGCCTGACGAGCAGTACTTC
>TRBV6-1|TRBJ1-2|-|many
CASRNSDGYTF
TGTGCCAGCAGAAACAGTGACGGCTACACCTTC
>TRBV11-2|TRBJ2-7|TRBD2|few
CASSLGDGRAYEQYF
TGTGCCAGCAGCTTAGGGGACGGGAGGGCATACGAGCAGTACTTC
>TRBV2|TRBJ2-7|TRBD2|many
CASSPGLESHEQYF
TGTGCCAGCAGTCCGGGACTAGAGTCCCACGAGCAGTACTTC
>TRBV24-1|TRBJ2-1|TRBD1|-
CATSDGTGGSYNEQFF
TGTGCCACCAGTGATGGAACAGGGGGTTCCTACAATGAGCAGTTCTTC
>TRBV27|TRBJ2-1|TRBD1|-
CASSTMTGGNEQFF
TGTGCCAGCAGTACGATGACAGGGGGCAATGAGCAGTTCTTC
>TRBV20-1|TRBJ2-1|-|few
CSQTGRANYEQFF
TGCAGCCAGACTGGCAGGGCCAACTATGAGCAGTTCTTC
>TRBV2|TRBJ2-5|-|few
CASSRDIRETQYF
TGTGCCAGCAGCCGGGACATTAGGGAGACCCAGTACTTC
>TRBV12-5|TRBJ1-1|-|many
CASGWQGSTEAFF
TGTGCTAGTGGTTGGCAGGGGTCTACTGAAGCTTTCTTT
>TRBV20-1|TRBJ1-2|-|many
CSARRQGDLDGYTF
TGCAGTGCTAGACGTCAGGGAGACCTGGATGGCTACACCTTC
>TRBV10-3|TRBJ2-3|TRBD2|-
CAISQLAGRSTDTQYF
TGTGCCATCAGTCAACTAGCGGGACGTAGCACAGATACGCAGTATTTT
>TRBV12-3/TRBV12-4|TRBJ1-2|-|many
CASSLRGMAYGYTF
TGTGCCAGCAGTTTAAGGGGTATGGCCTATGGCTACACCTTC
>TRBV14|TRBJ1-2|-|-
CASSQDWGQGYGYTF
TGTGCCAGCAGCCAAGATTGGGGGCAGGGCTATGGCTACACCTTC
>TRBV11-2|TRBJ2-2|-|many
CASSLDKRLNTGELFF
TGTGCCAGCAGCTTAGATAAACGGCTGAACACCGGGGAGCTGTTTTTT
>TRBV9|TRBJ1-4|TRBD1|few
CASSAGQGANEKLFF
TGTGCCAGCAGCGCAGGACAGGGGGCTAATGAAAAACTGTTTTTT
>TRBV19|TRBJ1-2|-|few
CASKGIVYGYTF
TGTGCCAGTAAGGGGATCGTCTATGGCTACACCTTC
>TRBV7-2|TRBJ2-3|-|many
CASSFGRETDTQYF
TGTGCCAGCAGCTTTGGCAGGGAGACAGATACGCAGTATTTT
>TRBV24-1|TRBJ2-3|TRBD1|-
CATSDSGDRWYF
TGTGCCACCAGTGATTCCGGGGACAGGTGGTATTTT
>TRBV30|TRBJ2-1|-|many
CAWTSLYNEQFF
TGTGCCTGGACTAGTTTGTACAATGAGCAGTTCTTC
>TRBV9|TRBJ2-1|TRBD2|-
CASSGGTSGRSHEQFF
TGTGCCAGCAGCGGGGGGACTAGCGGGAGGTCCCACGAGCAGTTCTTC
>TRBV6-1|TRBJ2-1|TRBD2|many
CASSPLAGDYNEQFF
TGTGCCAGCAGTCCACTAGCGGGAGACTATAATGAGCAGTTCTTC
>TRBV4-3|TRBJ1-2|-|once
CASSREGGSYGYTF
TGCGCCAGCAGCCGGGAGGGGGGGAGCTATGGCTACACCTTC
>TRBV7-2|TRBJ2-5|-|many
CASSLAHGRFVETQYF
TGTGCCAGCAGCTTAGCGCATGGCCGGTTCGTAGAGACCCAGTACTTC
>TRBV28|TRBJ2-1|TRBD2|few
CASQQPETSGRAHEQFF
TGTGCCAGCCAGCAGCCCGAGACTAGCGGGAGGGCCCATGAGCAGTTCTTC
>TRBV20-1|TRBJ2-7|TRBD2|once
CSAGGLAGKSEQYF
TGCAGTGCTGGCGGACTAGCGGGAAAGTCCGAGCAGTACTTC
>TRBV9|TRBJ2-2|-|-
CASSVGGSVHTGELFF
TGTGCCAGCAGCGTAGGAGGGAGCGTTCACACCGGGGAGCTGTTTTTT
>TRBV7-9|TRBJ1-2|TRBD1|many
CASSSTGGAEGYTF
TGTGCCAGCAGCTCCACAGGGGGCGCGGAGGGCTACACCTTC
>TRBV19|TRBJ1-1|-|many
CASSIRGSSDPYTEAFF
TGTGCCAGTAGTATAAGGGGGTCCTCCGACCCCTACACTGAAGCTTTCTTT